This is a list of T cell receptor beta chains from one sample in a study of neurological immune-mediated disorders. TCRdb redid the calling of the 5' RACE reads with MiXCR, one entry per CDR3 protein. The sample records 40,000 to 50,000 distinct CDR3 sequences, around 10% being singletons. Sequenced input: PBMCs. These receptors were collected from a middle-aged woman with HTLV-1-associated myelopathy (HAM/TSP). Both conserved end residues are part of each CDR3. The D gene is left open where the match is weak. Part of the rows lack a size; the others show once, few, many or a class for expanded clones.

J gene,D gene,V gene,clone size,CDR3 protein,CDR3 DNA
TRBJ2-5,-,TRBV12-3/TRBV12-4,many,CASSLKSRQETQYF,TGTGCCAGCAGTTTAAAGTCACGGCAAGAGACCCAGTACTTC
TRBJ2-3,-,TRBV11-2,many,CASSLEGRGRDTQYF,TGTGCCAGCAGCTTAGAAGGTCGTGGCCGGGATACGCAGTATTTT
TRBJ2-6,TRBD1,TRBV5-1,few,CASSSDRAGANVLTF,TGCGCCAGCAGCTCGGACAGGGCTGGGGCCAACGTCCTGACTTTC
TRBJ1-4,-,TRBV4-1,many,CASSQQTGFPTNEKLFF,TGCGCCAGCAGCCAACAAACAGGATTTCCAACTAATGAAAAACTGTTTTTT
TRBJ1-1,-,TRBV4-1,many,CASRATGTPEAFF,TGCGCCAGCAGAGCAACAGGGACCCCTGAAGCTTTCTTT
TRBJ2-1,-,TRBV20-1,many,CSACRLGSYNEQFF,TGCAGTGCTTGTAGGCTGGGCTCCTACAATGAGCAGTTCTTC
TRBJ1-2,-,TRBV20-1,many,CSARPPGTPGGYTF,TGCAGTGCTAGGCCGCCCGGGACCCCGGGTGGCTACACCTTC
TRBJ2-4,TRBD1,TRBV10-3,many,CAISLDRGENIQYF,TGTGCCATCAGTCTCGACAGGGGTGAAAACATTCAGTACTTC
TRBJ1-4,TRBD1,TRBV7-9,many,CASSLQGGVEKLFF,TGTGCCAGCAGCTTACAAGGGGGCGTCGAAAAACTGTTTTTT
TRBJ2-7,TRBD1,TRBV12-3/TRBV12-4,many,CASSLGQPWGEQYF,TGTGCCAGCAGTCTGGGACAGCCCTGGGGGGAGCAGTACTTC
TRBJ1-4,-,TRBV5-1,-,CASSLGQAGNEKLFF,TGCGCCAGCAGCTTGGGGCAGGCCGGGAATGAAAAACTGTTTTTT
TRBJ2-5,-,TRBV10-3,few,CANSPGALQETQYF,TGTGCCAACTCACCGGGGGCCCTCCAAGAGACCCAGTACTTC
TRBJ2-5,-,TRBV12-3/TRBV12-4,many,CASSFSETQYF,TGTGCCAGCAGTTTCTCCGAGACCCAGTACTTC
TRBJ2-7,TRBD2,TRBV18,many,CASSLNTRSGGEQYF,TGTGCCAGCTCCCTTAATACCAGGTCGGGGGGCGAGCAGTACTTC
TRBJ2-5,-,TRBV9,many,CASSVELTRETQYF,TGTGCCAGCAGCGTCGAACTCACGAGGGAGACCCAGTACTTC
TRBJ2-6,-,TRBV5-1,many,CASSLSGAPGANVLTF,TGCGCCAGCAGCTTGTCAGGGGCGCCTGGGGCCAACGTCCTGACTTTC
TRBJ2-6,-,TRBV19,many,CASSMSGGANVLTF,TGTGCCAGTAGTATGAGCGGGGGGGCCAACGTCCTGACTTTC
TRBJ2-4,-,TRBV4-1,many,CASSPGLGFDLAKNIQYF,TGCGCCAGCAGCCCAGGTCTAGGGTTTGATCTAGCCAAAAACATTCAGTACTTC
TRBJ2-1,-,TRBV2,many,CASGSLGDEQFF,TGTGCCAGCGGCTCACTAGGAGATGAGCAGTTCTTC
TRBJ1-2,-,TRBV10-3,many,CAISESTAYGYTF,TGTGCCATCAGTGAGTCGACAGCCTATGGCTACACCTTC
TRBJ2-1,-,TRBV12-3/TRBV12-4,many,CASSFSYRGPGDEQFF,TGTGCCAGCAGTTTCAGTTACCGGGGCCCCGGTGATGAGCAGTTCTTC
TRBJ2-1,TRBD2,TRBV7-2,many,CASSLPPGRGGSYEQFF,TGTGCCAGCAGCTTACCCCCGGGGCGGGGGGGCTCTTATGAGCAGTTCTTC
TRBJ2-6,TRBD1,TRBV14,many,CASSHGTGGSGANVLTF,TGTGCCAGCAGCCATGGGACAGGGGGCTCTGGGGCCAACGTCCTGACTTTC
TRBJ1-1,-,TRBV5-1,many,CASSWGVRMNTEAFF,TGCGCCAGCAGCTGGGGAGTTAGGATGAACACTGAAGCTTTCTTT
TRBJ1-1,-,TRBV5-1,many,CASSYNTMNTEAFF,TGCGCCAGCAGCTATAATACAATGAACACTGAAGCTTTCTTT
TRBJ2-3,-,TRBV7-7,many,CASSSLSTDTQYF,TGTGCCAGCAGCTCCCTTAGCACAGATACGCAGTATTTT
TRBJ1-2,TRBD1,TRBV20-1,many,CSAGHRGYGYTF,TGCAGTGCTGGACACAGGGGCTATGGCTACACCTTC
TRBJ1-1,TRBD1,TRBV5-1,many,CASSLTGEGGMNTEAFF,TGCGCCAGCAGCTTGACAGGGGAGGGGGGTATGAACACTGAAGCTTTCTTT
TRBJ1-1,-,TRBV9,many,CASSVGGYTEAFF,TGTGCCAGCAGCGTTGGGGGGTACACTGAAGCTTTCTTT